The rows below give T cell receptor beta chains drawn from one sample of a study of regulatory T cells in long-lasting Graves disease. TCRdb re-called the multiplex PCR reads through MiXCR, storing one row per CDR3 protein. The table lists more than 300,000 distinct CDR3 sequences, about 16% of them singletons. The sample also formed part of further work on T cells in Graves' hyperthyroidism and ophthalmopathy.

The sequencing here drew on peripheral blood mononuclear cells (PBMCs), taken at new diagnosis, from a patient treated with antithyroid drugs. These TCRs come from a woman aged 18-29 years with Graves disease. Each CDR3 is given with its conserved first and last residue.

v_call	cdr3_aa
TRBV6-1	CASSGLAGDGYTF
TRBV20-1	CSATRRTGNQETQYF
TRBV15	CATSRDVGGKGYNEQFF
TRBV28	CASRWKGSTYEQYF
TRBV2	CASSPRTDIEAFF
TRBV6-2/TRBV6-3	CASSYGGPIESNQPQHF
TRBV15	CATSSGGTAYEQYF
TRBV18	CASSPHMTPSSYNEQFF
TRBV28	CASTLARDYGYTF
TRBV12-3/TRBV12-4	CASKSGSMNNEQFF
TRBV6-1	CASSLLPTGKEPQHF
TRBV30	CALNTGEPFF
TRBV30	CAWSVGTEAFF
TRBV9	CASSVGAGLAGAAGDEQYF
TRBV20-1	CSARDRDNTGELFF
TRBV7-3	CASSPGGTGELFF
TRBV19	CASSIASETGAYGYTF
TRBV14	CASSQVGRTASTDTQYF
TRBV24-1	CATSESGFRGQGQDTEAFF
TRBV4-2	CASSQAAETGRDASAKNIQYF
TRBV6-1	CASSLAGGLIQETQYF
TRBV11-2	CASSFGHKAYEQYF
TRBV3-1	CASSQTGTSGYNEQFF
TRBV7-9	CASNKDGGPYEQYF
TRBV30	CAWDQGTNRAFF
TRBV20-1	CSALPGQGFRQPQHF
TRBV28	CASNFGGPETQYF
TRBV7-6	CAGSLSSSLRSYEQYF
TRBV6-1	CASSEAQSKRQPQHF
TRBV28	CASTPGQINYGYTF
TRBV13	CASSPQGNTGELFF
TRBV28	CATRTPQETQYF
TRBV5-6	CASSYKGDSNQPQHF
TRBV11-2	CASSLAWVSEPYNEQFF
TRBV11-2	CASSRGTRTNTGELFF
TRBV6-1	CASRLGRPQHF
TRBV7-9	CASSPEGSGANVLTF
TRBV19	CASSIGQYTEAFF
TRBV27	CASSPGSGTGHGYTF
TRBV5-1	CASSRDRNGLCTF
TRBV3-1	CASSQGDLLSGYEQYF